Detailed here is one T cell receptor beta chain. What it binds is unknown. The sample belongs to a study of naive and memory T cell subsets. An equimolar mix of two oligonucleotides served as the beta constant-region primer for TRBC1 and TRBC2. Nested alpha and beta constant-region primers with the SP2 primer drove four PCR rounds on ligated cDNA. TCRdb analysed the UMI-ligation and nested PCR reads with MiXCR anew, one entry per CDR3 protein. The repertoire consists of approximately 150,000 distinct CDR3 sequences, with roughly 22% occurring once and the leading ten covering 0.095% to 0.12%. Germline lookup yields CDR1 GTSNPN and CDR2 SVGIG (reference sequence). Trimming cost V 7 bases and J 4 bases, with 19 bases left between them. The CDR3 loop spans 14 amino acids. Study-level findings and limits: Naive and memory subsets had different power law exponents for TCR abundance. Expression changes during T cell differentiation may affect RNA-based TCR counts. Naive repertoires, especially CD8, held a few larger clonotypes, possibly memory cells re-expressing CD45RA.

The TCR originated in a human donor in good health. The gene calls are TRBV30 and TRBJ1-2; D ambiguous. Source material: naive CD4+ T cells from blood. The CDR3 protein is CALERVLRGYGYTF. As DNA, the CDR3 is TGTGCCTTGGAAAGGGTCCTAAGAGGCTATGGCTACACCTTC.